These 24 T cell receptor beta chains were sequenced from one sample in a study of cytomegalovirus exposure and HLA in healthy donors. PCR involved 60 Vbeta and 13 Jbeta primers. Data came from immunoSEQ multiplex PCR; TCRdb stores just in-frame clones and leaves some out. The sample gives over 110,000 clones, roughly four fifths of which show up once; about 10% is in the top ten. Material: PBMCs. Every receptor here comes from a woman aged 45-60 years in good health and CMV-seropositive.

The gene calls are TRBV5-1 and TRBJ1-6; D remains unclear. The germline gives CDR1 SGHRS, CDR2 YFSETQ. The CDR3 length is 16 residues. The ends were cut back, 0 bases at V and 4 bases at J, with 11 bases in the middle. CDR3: CASSLAPGLYNSPLHF. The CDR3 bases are TGCGCCAGCAGCTTGGCCCCGGGTCTGTATAATTCACCCCTCCACTTT.

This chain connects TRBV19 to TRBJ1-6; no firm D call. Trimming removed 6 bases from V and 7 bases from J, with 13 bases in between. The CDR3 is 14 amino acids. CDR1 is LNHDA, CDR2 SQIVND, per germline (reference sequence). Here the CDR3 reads CASREDKGNSPLHF. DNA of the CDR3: TGTGCCAGTAGGGAGGATAAGGGCAATTCACCCCTCCACTTT.

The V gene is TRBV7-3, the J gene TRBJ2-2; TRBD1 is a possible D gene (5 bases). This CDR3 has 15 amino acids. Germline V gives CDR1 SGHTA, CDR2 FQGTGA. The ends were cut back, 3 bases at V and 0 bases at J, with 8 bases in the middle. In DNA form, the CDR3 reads TGTGCCAGCAGCTTTAGGGGCCCGAACACCGGGGAGCTGTTTTTT. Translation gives CASSFRGPNTGELFF.

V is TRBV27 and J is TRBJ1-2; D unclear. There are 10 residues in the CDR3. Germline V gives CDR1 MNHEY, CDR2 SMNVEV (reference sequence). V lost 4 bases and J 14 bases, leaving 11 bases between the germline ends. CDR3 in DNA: TGTGCCAGCAGTTCAGGTAAGAGAACCTTC. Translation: CASSSGKRTF.

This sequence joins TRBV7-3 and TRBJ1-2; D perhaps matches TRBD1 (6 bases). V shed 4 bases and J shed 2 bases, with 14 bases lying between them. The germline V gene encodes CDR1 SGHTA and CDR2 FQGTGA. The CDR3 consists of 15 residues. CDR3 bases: TGTGCCAGCAGCTCCCAAATCACAGGGAACTATGGCTACACCTTC. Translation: CASSSQITGNYGYTF.

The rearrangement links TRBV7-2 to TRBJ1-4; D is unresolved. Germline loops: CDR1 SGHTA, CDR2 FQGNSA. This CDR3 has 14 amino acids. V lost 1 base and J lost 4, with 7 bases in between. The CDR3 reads CASSLGRNNEKLFF. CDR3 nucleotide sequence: TGTGCCAGCAGCTTAGGGCGGAATAATGAAAAACTGTTTTTT.

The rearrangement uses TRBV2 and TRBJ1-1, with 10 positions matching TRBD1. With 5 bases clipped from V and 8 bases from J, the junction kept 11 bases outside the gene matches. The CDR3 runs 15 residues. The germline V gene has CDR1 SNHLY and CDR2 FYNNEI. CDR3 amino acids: CASSFFPGTGAEAFF. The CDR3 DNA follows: TGTGCCAGCAGTTTCTTCCCCGGGACAGGGGCCGAAGCTTTCTTT.

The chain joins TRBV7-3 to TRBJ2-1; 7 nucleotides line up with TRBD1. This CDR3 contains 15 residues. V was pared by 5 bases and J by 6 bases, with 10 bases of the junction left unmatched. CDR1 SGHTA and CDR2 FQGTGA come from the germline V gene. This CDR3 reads CASSHPGQTFNEQFF. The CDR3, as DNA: TGTGCCAGCAGCCACCCGGGACAGACCTTCAATGAGCAGTTCTTC.

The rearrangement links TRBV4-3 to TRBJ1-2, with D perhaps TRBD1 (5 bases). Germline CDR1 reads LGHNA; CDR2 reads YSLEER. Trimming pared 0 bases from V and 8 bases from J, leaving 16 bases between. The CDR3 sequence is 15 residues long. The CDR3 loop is CASSQESSQGRGYTF. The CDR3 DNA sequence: TGCGCCAGCAGCCAAGAATCCTCCCAGGGTCGCGGCTACACCTTC.

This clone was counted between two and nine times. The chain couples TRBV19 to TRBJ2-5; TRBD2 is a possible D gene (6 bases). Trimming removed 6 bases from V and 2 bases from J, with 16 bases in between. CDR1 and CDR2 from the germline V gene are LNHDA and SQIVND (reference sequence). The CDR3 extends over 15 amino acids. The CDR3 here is CASSLGTALQETQYF. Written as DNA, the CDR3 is TGTGCCAGTAGCCTCGGGACTGCCCTACAAGAGACCCAGTACTTC.

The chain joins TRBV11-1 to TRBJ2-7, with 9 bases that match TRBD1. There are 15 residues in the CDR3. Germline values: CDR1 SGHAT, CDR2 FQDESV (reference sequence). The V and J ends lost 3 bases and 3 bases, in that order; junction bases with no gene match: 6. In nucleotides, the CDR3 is TGTGCCAGCAGCTTGGGACAGGGTGATTACTACGAGCAGTACTTC. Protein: CASSLGQGDYYEQYF.

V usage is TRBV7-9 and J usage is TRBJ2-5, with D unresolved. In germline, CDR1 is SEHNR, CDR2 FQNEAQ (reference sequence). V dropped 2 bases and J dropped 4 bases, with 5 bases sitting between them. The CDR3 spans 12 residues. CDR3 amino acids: CASSLLIETQYF. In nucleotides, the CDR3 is TGTGCCAGCAGCTTACTAATAGAGACCCAGTACTTC.

The DNA of the CDR3 is TGTGCCAGCAGCTTACTTAGCCCCACTAGCGGGGTGGGGGAGACCCAGTACTTC. Translating gives CASSLLSPTSGVGETQYF. V is TRBV27 and J is TRBJ2-5, with TRBD2 matching 10 bases. The CDR3 consists of 18 residues. From germline, CDR1 is MNHEY and CDR2 SMNVEV (reference sequence). The J segment lost 5 bases and the V segment lost 6 bases, leaving 18 bases of the junction unmatched.

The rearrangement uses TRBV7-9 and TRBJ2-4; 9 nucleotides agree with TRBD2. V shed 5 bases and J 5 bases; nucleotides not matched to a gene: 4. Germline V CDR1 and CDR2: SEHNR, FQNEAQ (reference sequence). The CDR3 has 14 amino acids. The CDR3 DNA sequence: TGTGCCAGCAGCCAGGGACTAGCAGAAAACATTCAGTACTTC. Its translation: CASSQGLAENIQYF.

The CDR3 DNA is TGTGCCAGCTCACCACTAGCGGGGGCCTACAATGAGCAGTTCTTC. This sequence encodes CASSPLAGAYNEQFF. The chain has TRBV18 and TRBJ2-1; 9 bases are a match to TRBD2. V was clipped by 1 base and J by 2 bases; unmatched bases: 0. Germline V gene data show CDR1 as KGHSH and CDR2 as LQKENI. The CDR3 is 15 residues long. Variable domain in full (rest from reference TRBV18 and TRBJ2-1): NAGVMQNPRHLVRRRGQEARLRCSPMKGHSHVYWYRQLPEEGLKFMVYLQKENIIDESGMPKERFSAEFPKEGPSILRIQQVVRGDSAAYFCASSPLAGAYNEQFFGPGTRLTVL.

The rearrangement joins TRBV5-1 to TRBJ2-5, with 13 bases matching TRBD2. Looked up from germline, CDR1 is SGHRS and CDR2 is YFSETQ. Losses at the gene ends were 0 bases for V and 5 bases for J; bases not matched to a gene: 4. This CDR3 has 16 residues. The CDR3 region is CASSLELAGGSETQYF. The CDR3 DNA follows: TGCGCCAGCAGCTTGGAACTAGCGGGGGGGAGTGAGACCCAGTACTTC.

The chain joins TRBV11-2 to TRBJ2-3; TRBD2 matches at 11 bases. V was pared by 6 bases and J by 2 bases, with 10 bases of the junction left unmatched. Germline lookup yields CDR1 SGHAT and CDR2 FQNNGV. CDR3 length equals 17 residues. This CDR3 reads CASRRLGTSGYTDTQYF. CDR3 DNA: TGTGCCAGCAGGCGCCTCGGGACTAGCGGATACACAGATACGCAGTATTTT. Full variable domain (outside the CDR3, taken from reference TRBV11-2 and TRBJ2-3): EAGVAQSPRYKIIEKRQSVAFWCNPISGHATLYWYQQILGQGPKLLIQFQNNGVVDDSQLPKDRFSAERLKGVDSTLKIQPAKLEDSAVYLCASRRLGTSGYTDTQYFGPGTRLTVL.

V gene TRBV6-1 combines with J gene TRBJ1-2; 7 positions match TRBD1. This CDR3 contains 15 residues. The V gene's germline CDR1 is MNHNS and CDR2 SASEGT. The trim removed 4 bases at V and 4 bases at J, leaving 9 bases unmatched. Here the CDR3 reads CASSVDRYGSYGYTF. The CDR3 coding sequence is TGTGCCAGCAGTGTGGACAGGTACGGAAGCTATGGCTACACCTTC.

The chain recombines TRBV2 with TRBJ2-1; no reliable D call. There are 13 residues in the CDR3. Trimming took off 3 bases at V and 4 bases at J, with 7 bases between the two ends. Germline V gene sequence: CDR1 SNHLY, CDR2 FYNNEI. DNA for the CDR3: TGTGCCAGCAGTGATACTTTTTACAATGAGCAGTTCTTC. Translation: CASSDTFYNEQFF.

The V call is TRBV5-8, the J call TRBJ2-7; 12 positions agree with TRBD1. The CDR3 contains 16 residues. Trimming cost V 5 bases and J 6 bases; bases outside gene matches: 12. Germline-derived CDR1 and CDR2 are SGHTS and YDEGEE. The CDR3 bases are TGTGCCAGCAGTGTTGGATGGGACAGGGGGCAGGTCGAGCAGTACTTC. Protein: CASSVGWDRGQVEQYF.

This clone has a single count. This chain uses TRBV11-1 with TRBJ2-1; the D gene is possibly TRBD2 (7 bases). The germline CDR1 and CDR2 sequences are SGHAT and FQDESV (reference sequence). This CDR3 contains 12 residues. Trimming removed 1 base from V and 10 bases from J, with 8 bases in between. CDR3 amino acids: CASSLEGGEQFF. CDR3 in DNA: TGTGCCAGCAGCTTAGAGGGGGGGGAGCAGTTCTTC.

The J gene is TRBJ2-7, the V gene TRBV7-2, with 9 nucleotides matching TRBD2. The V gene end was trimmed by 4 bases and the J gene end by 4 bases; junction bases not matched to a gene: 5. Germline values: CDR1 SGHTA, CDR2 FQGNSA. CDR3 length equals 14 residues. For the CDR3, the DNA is TGTGCCAGCAGCTCCGCGGGGGGGCCATACGAGCAGTACTTC. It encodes CASSSAGGPYEQYF.

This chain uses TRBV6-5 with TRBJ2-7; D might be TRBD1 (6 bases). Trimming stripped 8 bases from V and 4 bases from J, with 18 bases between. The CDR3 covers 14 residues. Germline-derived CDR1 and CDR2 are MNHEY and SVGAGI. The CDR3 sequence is CASQKAGARYEQYF. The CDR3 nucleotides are TGTGCCAGCCAAAAGGCAGGGGCAAGATACGAGCAGTACTTC.

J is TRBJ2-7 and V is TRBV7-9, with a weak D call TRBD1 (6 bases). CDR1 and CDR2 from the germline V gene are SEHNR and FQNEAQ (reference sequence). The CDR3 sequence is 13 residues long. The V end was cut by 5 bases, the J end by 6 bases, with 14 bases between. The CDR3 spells CASSGGPVSEQYF. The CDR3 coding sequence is TGTGCCAGCAGCGGGGGCCCTGTTTCCGAGCAGTACTTC.